The entry below describes one TCR beta chain. The antigen remains unidentified. Random hexamers primed reverse transcription of about 0.45 to 1 ug RNA. By means of immunoSEQ multiplex PCR, TCR beta CDR3 spanning 54 Vbeta and 13 Jbeta underwent amplification. TCRdb re-called the immunoSEQ multiplex PCR reads with MiXCR, one entry per CDR3 protein. The data hold 200,000 to 250,000 distinct CDR3 sequences, with approximately 94% observed a single time. This CDR3 contains 15 residues. V lost 6 bases and J 0 bases, leaving 12 bases between the germline ends. This specimen comes from a study of CD8 T cells in Susac syndrome. Regarding the study as a whole: As the study acknowledged, the number of individuals in its TCR sequencing and HLA analysis was relatively small. The authors found no clonal expansion in Susac syndrome CD4+ T cell repertoires.

The CD8+ and CD4+ T cells were isolated magnetically using a negative isolation approach, whereas the TEMRA cells were enriched by FACS. Sequenced: CD4+ T cells from PBMCs. The receptor's source is a human donor with Susac syndrome. This sequence joins TRBV12-3 or TRBV12-4 and TRBJ1-5; weak D call: TRBD1 (6 bases). The CDR3 spells CASSGQSNSNQPQHF. Here the CDR3 DNA reads TGTGCCAGCAGCGGACAGTCCAATAGCAATCAGCCCCAGCATTTT.